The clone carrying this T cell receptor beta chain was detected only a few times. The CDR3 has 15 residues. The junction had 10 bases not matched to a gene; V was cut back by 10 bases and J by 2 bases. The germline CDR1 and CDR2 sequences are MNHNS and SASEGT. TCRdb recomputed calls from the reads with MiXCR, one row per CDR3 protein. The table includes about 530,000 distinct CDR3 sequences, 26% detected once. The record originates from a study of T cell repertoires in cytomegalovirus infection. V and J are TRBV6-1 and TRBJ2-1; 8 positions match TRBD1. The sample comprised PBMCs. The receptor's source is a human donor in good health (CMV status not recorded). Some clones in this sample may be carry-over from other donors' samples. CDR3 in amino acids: CATLNRDRTYNEQFF. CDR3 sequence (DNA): TGTGCCACCCTTAACCGGGACAGGACCTACAATGAGCAGTTCTTC.